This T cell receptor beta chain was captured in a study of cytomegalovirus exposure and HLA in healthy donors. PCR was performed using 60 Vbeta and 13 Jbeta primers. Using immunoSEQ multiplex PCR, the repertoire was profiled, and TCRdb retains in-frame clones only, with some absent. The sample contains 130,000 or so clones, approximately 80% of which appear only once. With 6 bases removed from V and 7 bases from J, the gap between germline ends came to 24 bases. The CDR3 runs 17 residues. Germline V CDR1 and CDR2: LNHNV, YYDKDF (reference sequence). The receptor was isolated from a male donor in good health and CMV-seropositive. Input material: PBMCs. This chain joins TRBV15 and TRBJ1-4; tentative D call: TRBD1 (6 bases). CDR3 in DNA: TGTGCCACCAGGAGGACAGTCCTTCAGGGAAACCGTGAAAAACTGTTTTTT. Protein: CATRRTVLQGNREKLFF. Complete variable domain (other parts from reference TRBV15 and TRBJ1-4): DAMVIQNPRYQVTQFGKPVTLSCSQTLNHNVMYWYQQKSSQAPKLLFHYYDKDFNNEADTPDNFQSRRPNTSFCFLDIRSPGLGDTAMYLCATRRTVLQGNREKLFFGSGTQLSVL.